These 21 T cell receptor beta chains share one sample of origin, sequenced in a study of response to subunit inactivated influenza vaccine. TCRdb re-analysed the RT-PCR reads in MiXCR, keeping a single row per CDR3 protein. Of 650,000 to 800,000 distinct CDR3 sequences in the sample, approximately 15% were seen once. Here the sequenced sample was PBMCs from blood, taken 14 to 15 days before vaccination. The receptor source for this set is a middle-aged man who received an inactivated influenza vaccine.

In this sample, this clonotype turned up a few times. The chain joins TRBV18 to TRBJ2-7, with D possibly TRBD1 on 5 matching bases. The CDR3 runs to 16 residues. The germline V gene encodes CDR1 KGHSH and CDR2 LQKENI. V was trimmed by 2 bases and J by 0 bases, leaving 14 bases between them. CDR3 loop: CASSPLVDSFSYEQYF. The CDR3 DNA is TGTGCCAGCTCACCATTGGTAGACAGTTTCTCCTACGAGCAGTACTTC. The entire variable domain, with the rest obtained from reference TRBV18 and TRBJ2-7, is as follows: NAGVMQNPRHLVRRRGQEARLRCSPMKGHSHVYWYRQLPEEGLKFMVYLQKENIIDESGMPKERFSAEFPKEGPSILRIQQVVRGDSAAYFCASSPLVDSFSYEQYFGPGTRLTVT.

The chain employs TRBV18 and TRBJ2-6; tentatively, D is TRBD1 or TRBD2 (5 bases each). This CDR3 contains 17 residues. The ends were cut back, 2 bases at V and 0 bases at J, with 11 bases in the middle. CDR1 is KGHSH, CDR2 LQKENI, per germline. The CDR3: CASSPGTAGSGANVLTF. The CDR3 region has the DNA TGTGCCAGCTCACCAGGGACGGCAGGCTCTGGGGCCAACGTCCTGACTTTC.

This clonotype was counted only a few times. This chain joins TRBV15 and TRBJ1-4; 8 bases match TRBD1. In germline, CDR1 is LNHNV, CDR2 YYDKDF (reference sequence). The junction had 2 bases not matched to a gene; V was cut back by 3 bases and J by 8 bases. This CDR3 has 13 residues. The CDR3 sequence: CATSRDRDEKLFF. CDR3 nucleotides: TGTGCCACCAGCAGGGACAGGGACGAAAAACTGTTTTTT.

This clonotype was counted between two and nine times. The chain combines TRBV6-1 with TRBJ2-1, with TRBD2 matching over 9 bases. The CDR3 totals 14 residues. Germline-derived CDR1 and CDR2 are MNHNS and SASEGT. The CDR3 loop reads CPQAGGPSYNEQFF. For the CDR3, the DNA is TGTCCTCAAGCGGGGGGACCGTCCTACAATGAGCAGTTCTTC.

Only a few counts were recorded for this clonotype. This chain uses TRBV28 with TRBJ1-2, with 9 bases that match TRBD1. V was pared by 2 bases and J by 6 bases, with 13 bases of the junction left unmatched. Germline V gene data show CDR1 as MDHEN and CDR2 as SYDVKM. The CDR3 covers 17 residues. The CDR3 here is CASSLPGQGISSHGYTF. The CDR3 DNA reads TGTGCCAGCAGTTTACCGGGACAGGGCATCTCTTCCCATGGCTACACCTTC.

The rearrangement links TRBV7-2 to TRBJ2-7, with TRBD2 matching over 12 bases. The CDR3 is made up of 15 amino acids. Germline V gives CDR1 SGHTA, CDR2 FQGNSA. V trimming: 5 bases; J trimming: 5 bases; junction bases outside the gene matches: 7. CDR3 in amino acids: CASSGRTSGAHEQYF. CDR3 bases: TGTGCCAGCAGCGGTCGGACTAGCGGGGCCCACGAGCAGTACTTC.

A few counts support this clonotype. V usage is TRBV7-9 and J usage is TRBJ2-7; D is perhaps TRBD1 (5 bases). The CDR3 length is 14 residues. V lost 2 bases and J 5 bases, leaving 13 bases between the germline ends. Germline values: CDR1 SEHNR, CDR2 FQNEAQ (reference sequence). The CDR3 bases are TGTGCCAGCAGCTTAAGGGGTCTCTTCGACGAGCAGTACTTC. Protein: CASSLRGLFDEQYF.

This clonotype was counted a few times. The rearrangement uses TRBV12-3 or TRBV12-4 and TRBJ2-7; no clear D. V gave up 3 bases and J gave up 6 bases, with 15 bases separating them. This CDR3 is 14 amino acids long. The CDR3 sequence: CASSFGVGRSEQYF. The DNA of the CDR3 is TGTGCCAGCAGTTTTGGGGTAGGGCGGAGCGAGCAGTACTTC.

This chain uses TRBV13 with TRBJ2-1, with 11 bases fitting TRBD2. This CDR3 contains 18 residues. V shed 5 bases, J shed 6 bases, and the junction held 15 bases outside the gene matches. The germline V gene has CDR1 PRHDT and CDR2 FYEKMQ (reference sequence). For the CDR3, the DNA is TGTGCCAGCAGCATAGTAGCGGGAGGGCCCGGTTCATCCAATGAGCAGTTCTTC. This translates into CASSIVAGGPGSSNEQFF.

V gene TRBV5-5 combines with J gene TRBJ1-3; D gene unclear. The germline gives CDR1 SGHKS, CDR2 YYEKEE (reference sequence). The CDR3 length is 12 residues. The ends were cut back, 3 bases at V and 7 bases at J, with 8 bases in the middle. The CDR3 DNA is TGTGCCAGCAGCTCCCGACACAACACCATATATTTT. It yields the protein CASSSRHNTIYF.

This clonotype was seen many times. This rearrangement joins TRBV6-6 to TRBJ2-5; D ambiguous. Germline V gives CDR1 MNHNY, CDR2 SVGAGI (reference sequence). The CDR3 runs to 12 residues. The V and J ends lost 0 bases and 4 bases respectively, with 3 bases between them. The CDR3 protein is CASSYSVETQYF. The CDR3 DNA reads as TGTGCCAGCAGTTACTCCGTAGAGACCCAGTACTTC.

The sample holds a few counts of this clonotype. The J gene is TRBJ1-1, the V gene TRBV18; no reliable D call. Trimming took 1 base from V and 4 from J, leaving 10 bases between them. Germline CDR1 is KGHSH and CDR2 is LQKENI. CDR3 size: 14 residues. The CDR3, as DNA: TGTGCCAGCTCACCACGTGCGGATGGCACTGAAGCTTTCTTT. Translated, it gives CASSPRADGTEAFF. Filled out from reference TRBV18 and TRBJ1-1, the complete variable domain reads NAGVMQNPRHLVRRRGQEARLRCSPMKGHSHVYWYRQLPEEGLKFMVYLQKENIIDESGMPKERFSAEFPKEGPSILRIQQVVRGDSAAYFCASSPRADGTEAFFGQGTRLTVV.

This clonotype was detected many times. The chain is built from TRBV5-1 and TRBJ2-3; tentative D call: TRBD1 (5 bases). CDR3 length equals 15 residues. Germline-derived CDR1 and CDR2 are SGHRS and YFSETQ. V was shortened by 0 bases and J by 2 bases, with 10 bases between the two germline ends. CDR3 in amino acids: CASSLERTTTDTQYF. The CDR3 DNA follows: TGCGCCAGCAGCTTGGAAAGGACAACCACAGATACGCAGTATTTT.

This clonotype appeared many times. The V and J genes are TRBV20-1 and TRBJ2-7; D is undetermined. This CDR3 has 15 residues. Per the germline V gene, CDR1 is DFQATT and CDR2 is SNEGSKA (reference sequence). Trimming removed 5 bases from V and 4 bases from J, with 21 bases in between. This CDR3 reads CSAEDLTGGLYEQYF. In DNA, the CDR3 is TGCAGTGCTGAAGACCTCACTGGTGGTTTGTACGAGCAGTACTTC.

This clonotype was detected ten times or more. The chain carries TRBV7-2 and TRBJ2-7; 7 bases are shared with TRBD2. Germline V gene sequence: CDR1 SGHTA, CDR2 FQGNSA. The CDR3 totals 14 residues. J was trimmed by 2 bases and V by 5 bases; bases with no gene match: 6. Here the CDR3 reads CASSLGLGPYEQYF. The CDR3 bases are TGTGCCAGCAGCCTAGGACTAGGCCCCTACGAGCAGTACTTC.

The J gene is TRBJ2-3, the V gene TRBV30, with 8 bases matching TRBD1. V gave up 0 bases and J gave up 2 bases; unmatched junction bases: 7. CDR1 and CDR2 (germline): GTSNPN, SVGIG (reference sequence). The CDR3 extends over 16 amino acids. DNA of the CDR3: TGTGCCTGGAGTGTACGCGACAGGGGACTCACAGATACGCAGTATTTT. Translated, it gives CAWSVRDRGLTDTQYF.

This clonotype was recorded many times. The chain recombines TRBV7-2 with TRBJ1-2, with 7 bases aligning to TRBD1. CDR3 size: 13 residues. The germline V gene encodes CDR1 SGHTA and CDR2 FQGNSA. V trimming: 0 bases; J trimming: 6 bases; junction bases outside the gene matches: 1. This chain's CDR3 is CASSLADRDGYTF. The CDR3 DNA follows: TGTGCCAGCAGCTTAGCAGACAGGGATGGCTACACCTTC. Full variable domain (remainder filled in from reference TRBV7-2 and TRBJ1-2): GAGVSQSPSNKVTEKGKDVELRCDPISGHTALYWYRQSLGQGLEFLIYFQGNSAPDKSGLPSDRFSAERTGGSVSTLTIQRTQQEDSAVYLCASSLADRDGYTFGSGTRLTVV.

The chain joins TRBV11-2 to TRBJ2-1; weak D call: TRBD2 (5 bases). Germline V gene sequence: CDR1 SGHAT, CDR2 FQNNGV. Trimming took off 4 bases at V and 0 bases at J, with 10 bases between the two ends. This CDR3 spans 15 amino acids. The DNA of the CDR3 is TGTGCCAGCAGCTCCGGGGAAAGCTCCTACAATGAGCAGTTCTTC. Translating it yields CASSSGESSYNEQFF.

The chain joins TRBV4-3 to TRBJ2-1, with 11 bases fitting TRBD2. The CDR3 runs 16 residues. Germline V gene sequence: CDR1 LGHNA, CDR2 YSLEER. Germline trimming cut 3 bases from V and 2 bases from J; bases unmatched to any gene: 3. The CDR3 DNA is TGCGCCAGCAGCCACAGACTAGCGGGGCCCTACAATGAGCAGTTCTTC. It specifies CASSHRLAGPYNEQFF.

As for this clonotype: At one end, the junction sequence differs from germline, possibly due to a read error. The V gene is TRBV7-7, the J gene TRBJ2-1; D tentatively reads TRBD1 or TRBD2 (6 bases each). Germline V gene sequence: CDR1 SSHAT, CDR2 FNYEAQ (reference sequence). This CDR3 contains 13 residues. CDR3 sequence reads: CASSRWGANEQFF. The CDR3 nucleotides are TGTGCTAGCAGCCGATGGGGGGCAAATGAGCAGTTCTTC.

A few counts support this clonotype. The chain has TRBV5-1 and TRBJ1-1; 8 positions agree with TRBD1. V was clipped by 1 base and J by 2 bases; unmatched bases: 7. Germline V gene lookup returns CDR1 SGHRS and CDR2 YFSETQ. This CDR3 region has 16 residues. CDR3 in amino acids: CASSLRVTGANTEAFF. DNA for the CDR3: TGCGCCAGCAGCTTGAGGGTGACAGGGGCTAACACTGAAGCTTTCTTT.